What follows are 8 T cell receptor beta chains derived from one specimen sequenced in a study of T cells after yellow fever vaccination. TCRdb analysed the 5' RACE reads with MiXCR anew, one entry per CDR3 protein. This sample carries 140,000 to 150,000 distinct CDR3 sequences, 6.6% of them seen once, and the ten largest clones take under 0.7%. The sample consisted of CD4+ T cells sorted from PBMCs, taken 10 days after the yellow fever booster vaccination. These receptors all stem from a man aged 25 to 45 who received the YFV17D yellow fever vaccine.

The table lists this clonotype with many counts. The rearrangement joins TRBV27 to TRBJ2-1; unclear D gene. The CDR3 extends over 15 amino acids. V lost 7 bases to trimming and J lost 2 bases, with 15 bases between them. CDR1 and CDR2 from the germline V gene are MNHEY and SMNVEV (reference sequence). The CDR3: CASTGPSKAYNEQFF. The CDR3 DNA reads TGTGCCAGCACCGGACCGAGCAAGGCCTACAATGAGCAGTTCTTC.

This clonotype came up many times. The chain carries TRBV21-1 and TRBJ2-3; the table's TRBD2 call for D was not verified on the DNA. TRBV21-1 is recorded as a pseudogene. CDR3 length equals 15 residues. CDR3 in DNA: TGTGCCAGCAAAAAGGTGACTAGATACACAGATACGCAGTATTTT. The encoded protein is CASKKVTRYTDTQYF.

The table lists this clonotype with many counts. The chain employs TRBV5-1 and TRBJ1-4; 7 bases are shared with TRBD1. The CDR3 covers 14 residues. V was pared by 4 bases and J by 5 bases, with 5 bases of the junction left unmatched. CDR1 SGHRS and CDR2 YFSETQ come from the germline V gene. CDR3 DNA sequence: TGCGCCAGCAGCCACGGGACAGCGAATGAAAAACTGTTTTTT. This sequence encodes CASSHGTANEKLFF.

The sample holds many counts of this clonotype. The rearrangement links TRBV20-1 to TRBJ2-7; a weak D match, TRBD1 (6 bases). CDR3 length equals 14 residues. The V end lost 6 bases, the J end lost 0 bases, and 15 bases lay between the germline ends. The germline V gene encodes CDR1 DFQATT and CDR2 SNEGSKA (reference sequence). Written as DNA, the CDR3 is TGCAGTGCCTCGAGGCAGGGGCTCTCCTACGAGCAGTACTTC. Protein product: CSASRQGLSYEQYF.

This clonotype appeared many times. CDR3 DNA sequence: TGCGCCAGCAGTCAATTCCCCCTTGACAGTCCAGATACGCAGTATTTT. As protein: CASSQFPLDSPDTQYF. The rearrangement joins TRBV23-1 to TRBJ2-3; weak D call: TRBD1 (5 bases). TRBV23-1 is classed as an ORF, of uncertain function. CDR3 length equals 16 residues. Trimming cost V 1 base and J 4 bases, with 15 bases left between them.

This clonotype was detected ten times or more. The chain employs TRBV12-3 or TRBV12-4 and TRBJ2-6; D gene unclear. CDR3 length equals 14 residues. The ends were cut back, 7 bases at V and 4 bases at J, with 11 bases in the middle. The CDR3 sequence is CASNPAPGANVLTF. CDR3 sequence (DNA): TGTGCCAGCAATCCCGCGCCAGGGGCCAACGTCCTGACTTTC.

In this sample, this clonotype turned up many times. The CDR3 here is CASSVDPVKGSEQFF. CDR3 DNA sequence: TGTGCCAGCAGCGTAGACCCCGTAAAAGGCAGTGAGCAGTTCTTC. The chain employs TRBV9 and TRBJ2-1; D is unclear. Per the germline V gene, CDR1 is SGDLS and CDR2 is YYNGEE. V lost 0 bases, J lost 9 bases, and 16 bases lay in between. This CDR3 has 15 residues. The full variable domain, rest sourced from reference TRBV9 and TRBJ2-1, is DSGVTQTPKHLITATGQRVTLRCSPRSGDLSVYWYQQSLDQGLQFLIQYYNGEERAKGNILERFSAQQFPDLHSELNLSSLELGDSALYFCASSVDPVKGSEQFFGPGTRLTVL.

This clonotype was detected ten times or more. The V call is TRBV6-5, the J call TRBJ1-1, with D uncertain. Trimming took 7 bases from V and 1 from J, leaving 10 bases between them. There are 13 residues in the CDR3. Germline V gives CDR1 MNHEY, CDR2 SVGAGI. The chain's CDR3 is CASKLGENTEAFF. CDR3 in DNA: TGTGCCAGCAAACTGGGCGAGAACACTGAAGCTTTCTTT.